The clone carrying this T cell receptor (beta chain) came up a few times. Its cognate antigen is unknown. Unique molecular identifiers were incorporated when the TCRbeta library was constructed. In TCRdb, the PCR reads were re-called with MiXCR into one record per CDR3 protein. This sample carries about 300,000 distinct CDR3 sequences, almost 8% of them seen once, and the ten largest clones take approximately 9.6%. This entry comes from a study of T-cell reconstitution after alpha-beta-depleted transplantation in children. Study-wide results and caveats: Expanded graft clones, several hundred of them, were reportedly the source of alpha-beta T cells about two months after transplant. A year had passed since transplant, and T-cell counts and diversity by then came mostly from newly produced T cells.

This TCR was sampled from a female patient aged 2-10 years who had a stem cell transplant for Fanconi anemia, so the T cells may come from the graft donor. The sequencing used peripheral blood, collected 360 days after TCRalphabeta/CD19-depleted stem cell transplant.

CDR3 loop: CATSKGGTEAFF. CDR3 nucleotide sequence: TGTGCCACCAGCAAGGGAGGCACTGAAGCTTTCTTT. This sequence joins TRBV15 and TRBJ1-1; D unresolved. CDR3 size: 12 residues. Germline loops: CDR1 LNHNV, CDR2 YYDKDF (reference sequence). Trimming took off 4 bases at V and 4 bases at J, with 7 bases between the two ends.